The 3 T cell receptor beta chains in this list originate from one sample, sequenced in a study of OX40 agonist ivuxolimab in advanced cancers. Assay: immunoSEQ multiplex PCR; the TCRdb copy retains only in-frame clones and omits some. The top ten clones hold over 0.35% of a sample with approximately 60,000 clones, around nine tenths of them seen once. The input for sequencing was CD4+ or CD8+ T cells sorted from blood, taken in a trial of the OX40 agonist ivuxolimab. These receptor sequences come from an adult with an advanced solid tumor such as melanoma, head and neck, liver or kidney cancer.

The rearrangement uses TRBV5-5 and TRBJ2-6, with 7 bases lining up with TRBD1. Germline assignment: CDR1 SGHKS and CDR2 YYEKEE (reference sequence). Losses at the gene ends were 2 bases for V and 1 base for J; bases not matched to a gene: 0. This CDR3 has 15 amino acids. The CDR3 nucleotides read TGTGCCAGCAGCTTACAGGGGTCTGGGGCCAACGTCCTGACTTTC. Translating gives CASSLQGSGANVLTF.

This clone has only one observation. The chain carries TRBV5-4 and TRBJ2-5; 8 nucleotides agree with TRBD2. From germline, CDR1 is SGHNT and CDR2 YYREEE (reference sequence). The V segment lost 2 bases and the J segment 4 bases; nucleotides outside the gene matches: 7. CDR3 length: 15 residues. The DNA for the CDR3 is TGTGCCAGCAGCTTCCACTCGGGGGGGCTAGAGACCCAGTACTTC. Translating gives CASSFHSGGLETQYF.

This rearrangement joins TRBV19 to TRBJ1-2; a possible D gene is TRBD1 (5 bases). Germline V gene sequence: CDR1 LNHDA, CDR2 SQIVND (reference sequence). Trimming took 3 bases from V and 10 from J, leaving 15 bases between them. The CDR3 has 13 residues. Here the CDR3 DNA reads TGTGCCAGTAGTATCCACGGTCAGGGAGACTACACCTTC. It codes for CASSIHGQGDYTF.